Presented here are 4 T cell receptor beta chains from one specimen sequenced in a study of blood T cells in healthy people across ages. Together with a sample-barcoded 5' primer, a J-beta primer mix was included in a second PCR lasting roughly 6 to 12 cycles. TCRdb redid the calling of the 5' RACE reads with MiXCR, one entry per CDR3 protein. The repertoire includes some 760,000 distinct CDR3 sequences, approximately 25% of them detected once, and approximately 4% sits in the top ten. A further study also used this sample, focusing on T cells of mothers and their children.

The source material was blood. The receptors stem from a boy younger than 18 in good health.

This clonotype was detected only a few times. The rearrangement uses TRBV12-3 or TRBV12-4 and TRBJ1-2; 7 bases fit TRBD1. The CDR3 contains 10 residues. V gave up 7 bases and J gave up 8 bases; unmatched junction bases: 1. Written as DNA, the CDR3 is TGTGCCAGCACCAGGGGGGGCTACACCTTC. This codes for CASTRGGYTF.

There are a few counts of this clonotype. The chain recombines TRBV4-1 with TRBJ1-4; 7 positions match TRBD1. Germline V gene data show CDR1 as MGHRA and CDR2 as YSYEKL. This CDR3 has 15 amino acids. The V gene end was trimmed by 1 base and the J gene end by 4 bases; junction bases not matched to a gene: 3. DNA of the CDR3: TGCGCCAGCAGCCAAGTGGGGGACAGTAATGAAAAACTGTTTTTT. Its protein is CASSQVGDSNEKLFF.

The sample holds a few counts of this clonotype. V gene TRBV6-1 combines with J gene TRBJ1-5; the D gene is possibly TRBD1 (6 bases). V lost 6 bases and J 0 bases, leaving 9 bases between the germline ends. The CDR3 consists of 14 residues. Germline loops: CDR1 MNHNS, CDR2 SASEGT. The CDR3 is CASSTGYSNQPQHF. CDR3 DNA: TGTGCCAGCAGCACAGGGTATAGCAATCAGCCCCAGCATTTT.

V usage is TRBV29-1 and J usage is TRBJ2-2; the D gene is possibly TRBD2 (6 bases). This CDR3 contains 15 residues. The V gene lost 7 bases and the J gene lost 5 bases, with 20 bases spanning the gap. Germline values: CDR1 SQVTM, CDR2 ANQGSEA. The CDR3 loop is CSATEGQGLTGELFF. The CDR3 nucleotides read TGCAGCGCTACGGAGGGGCAAGGTTTGACCGGGGAGCTGTTTTTT.